One sample yielded the 10 T cell receptor beta chains listed below, sequenced in a study of radiotherapy plus CTLA-4 blockade in lung cancer. Some clones are missing from TCRdb's copy, which holds only in-frame ones; the method was immunoSEQ multiplex PCR. The sample has more than 10,000 clones; about 81% are singletons. The starting material was peripheral blood, obtained from a patient treated with radiotherapy plus ipilimumab. The receptors derive from a human donor with non-small cell lung cancer that progressed on radiotherapy plus ipilimumab.

This clone is a singleton in its sample. The chain is built from TRBV19 and TRBJ1-1, with TRBD1 matching over 11 bases. After removal of 7 bases from V and 7 bases from J, the junction contained 5 bases not matched to a gene. The CDR3 runs to 13 residues. The germline V gene encodes CDR1 LNHDA and CDR2 SQIVND (reference sequence). CDR3 loop: CASKRDRGNEAFF. CDR3 DNA: TGTGCCAGTAAGCGGGACAGGGGGAATGAAGCTTTCTTT.

The chain recombines TRBV6-1 with TRBJ2-7, with 7 bases fitting TRBD1. The germline V gene has CDR1 MNHNS and CDR2 SASEGT. The CDR3 is 12 residues long. V gave up 6 bases and J gave up 6 bases; unmatched junction bases: 5. The CDR3 loop reads CASSSDRAEQYF. The CDR3, as DNA: TGTGCCAGCAGCTCCGACAGGGCCGAGCAGTACTTC.

This clone was counted a single time. This chain uses TRBV5-1 with TRBJ1-1, with D unclear. V lost 0 bases, J lost 1 base, and 7 bases lay in between. This CDR3 spans 14 amino acids. CDR1 is SGHRS, CDR2 YFSETQ, per germline. The CDR3 spells CASSLGQTNTEAFF. The CDR3 region has the DNA TGCGCCAGCAGCTTGGGACAAACGAACACTGAAGCTTTCTTT.

This clone was observed a handful of times. The V and J genes are TRBV27 and TRBJ1-6, with TRBD1 matching 9 bases. Germline V gene lookup returns CDR1 MNHEY and CDR2 SMNVEV (reference sequence). After removal of 6 bases from V and 5 bases from J, the junction contained 17 bases not matched to a gene. The CDR3 is 19 amino acids. This CDR3 reads CASSSTFGQGPADNSPLHF. The CDR3 DNA sequence: TGTGCCAGCAGCTCAACCTTCGGACAGGGGCCGGCGGATAATTCACCCCTCCACTTT.

The gene calls are TRBV7-9 and TRBJ2-1, with D perhaps matching TRBD1 (7 bases). The CDR3 totals 15 residues. With 1 base removed from V and 9 bases from J, the gap between germline ends came to 16 bases. CDR1 and CDR2 from the germline V gene are SEHNR and FQNEAQ (reference sequence). CDR3 bases: TGTGCCAGCAGCTTAGACGGCCAGCAGGGGGGTGAGCAGTTCTTC. Its translation is CASSLDGQQGGEQFF.

The table lists this clone with a few counts. This chain connects TRBV5-1 to TRBJ2-7; 7 bases agree with TRBD1. J lost 7 bases, V lost 4 bases, and 14 bases had no gene match. Germline values: CDR1 SGHRS, CDR2 YFSETQ. This CDR3 has 15 amino acids. For the CDR3, the DNA is TGCGCCAGCAGCCCCACAGGGGCGGGTTCGGGAGAGCAGTACTTC. Translation gives CASSPTGAGSGEQYF.

This chain links TRBV27 with TRBJ2-7; no clear D gene. The CDR3 spans 15 residues. V was shortened by 4 bases and J by 0 bases, with 13 bases between the two germline ends. Germline assignment: CDR1 MNHEY and CDR2 SMNVEV (reference sequence). The CDR3 region is CASSSKGESSYEQYF. CDR3 nucleotide sequence: TGTGCCAGCAGTTCAAAGGGTGAGAGCTCCTACGAGCAGTACTTC.

CDR3 loop: CSPGTSYEQYF. CDR3 nucleotides: TGCAGCCCAGGGACCTCCTACGAGCAGTACTTC. This chain uses TRBV20-1 with TRBJ2-7; D tentatively fits TRBD1 or TRBD2 (5 bases each). The CDR3 loop spans 11 amino acids. Germline CDR1 DFQATT, CDR2 SNEGSKA (reference sequence).

This sequence joins TRBV5-5 and TRBJ1-3; D is uncertain. Germline CDR1 SGHKS, CDR2 YYEKEE (reference sequence). The CDR3 has 14 residues. Trimming shortened V by 4 bases and J by 0 bases, and 8 bases separated the two germline ends. The CDR3 region is CASSLRASGNTIYF. The CDR3 region has the DNA TGTGCCAGCAGCCTGCGGGCCTCTGGAAACACCATATATTTT.

This clone is a singleton in its sample. This chain joins TRBV6-8 and TRBJ1-2; D perhaps matches TRBD1 (5 bases). Trimming stripped 2 bases from V and 6 bases from J, with 16 bases between. The CDR3 length is 15 residues. Per germline, CDR1 MNHGY and CDR2 SAAAGT. DNA of the CDR3: TGTGCCAGCAGTTACCAATCGGCCGGGACCCATGGCTACACCTTC. Encoded protein: CASSYQSAGTHGYTF.